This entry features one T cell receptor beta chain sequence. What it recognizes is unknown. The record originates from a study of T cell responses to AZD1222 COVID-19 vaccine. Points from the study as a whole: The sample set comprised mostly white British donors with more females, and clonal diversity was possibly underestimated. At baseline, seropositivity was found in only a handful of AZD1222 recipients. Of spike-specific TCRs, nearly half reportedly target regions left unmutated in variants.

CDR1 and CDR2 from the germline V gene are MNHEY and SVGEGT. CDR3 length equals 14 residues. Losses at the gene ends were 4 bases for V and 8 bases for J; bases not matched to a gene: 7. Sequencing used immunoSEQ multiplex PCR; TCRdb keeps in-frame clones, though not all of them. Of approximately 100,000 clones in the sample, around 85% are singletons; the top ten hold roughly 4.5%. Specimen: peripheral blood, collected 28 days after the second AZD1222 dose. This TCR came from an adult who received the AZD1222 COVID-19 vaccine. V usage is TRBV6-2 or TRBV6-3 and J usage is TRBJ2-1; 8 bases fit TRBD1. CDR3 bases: TGTGCCAGCAGTTTACAGGGGGGTAGCGATGAGCAGTTCTTC. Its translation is CASSLQGGSDEQFF.